These 10 T cell receptor beta chains were all obtained from the same sample, sequenced in a study of blood T cells in healthy people across ages. The use of a sample-barcoded 5' primer and a J-beta primer mix characterized a second PCR of about 6 to 12 cycles. TCRdb re-derived calls from the 5' RACE reads in MiXCR, one entry per CDR3 protein. The sample includes around 940,000 distinct CDR3 sequences, roughly 51% of them seen just once. Sequences were obtained from blood. Receptor source: a woman aged 55-70 years in good health.

J is TRBJ1-1 and V is TRBV6-2 or TRBV6-3; 10 bases are shared with TRBD1. The germline V gene has CDR1 MNHEY and CDR2 SVGEGT. There are 19 residues in the CDR3. J gave up 0 bases and V 0 bases, and 10 bases lay outside the gene matches. CDR3 amino acids: CASSYSRAGQGLLNTEAFF. CDR3 DNA: TGTGCCAGCAGTTACTCGAGGGCGGGACAGGGGCTCCTGAACACTGAAGCTTTCTTT.

The chain links TRBV5-8 to TRBJ1-2, with a tentative D call TRBD1 (6 bases). The CDR3 contains 15 residues. CDR1 and CDR2 (germline): SGHTS, YDEGEE. V lost 1 base and J 6 bases, leaving 16 bases between the germline ends. The CDR3 nucleotides are TGTGCCAGCAGCTTGCTGACAGGTCGGGAGGATGGCTACACCTTC. Protein: CASSLLTGREDGYTF.

The genes are TRBV7-6 and TRBJ2-2; TRBD1 is a possible D gene (6 bases). Germline V lookup: CDR1 SGHVS, CDR2 FNYEAQ. This CDR3 is built from 16 residues. V lost 0 bases to trimming and J lost 1 base, with 9 bases between them. The DNA of the CDR3 is TGTGCCAGCAGCTTAGCTGGGGGCCTGAACACCGGGGAGCTGTTTTTT. Its translation is CASSLAGGLNTGELFF.

The CDR3 reads CASSLDIVGTDTQYF. CDR3 in DNA: TGTGCCAGCAGCTTAGATATCGTAGGCACAGATACGCAGTATTTT. J is TRBJ2-3 and V is TRBV7-9, with D unresolved. CDR1 is SEHNR and CDR2 is FQNEAQ in the germline V gene (reference sequence). This CDR3 is built from 15 residues. With 1 base removed from V and 1 base from J, the gap between germline ends came to 9 bases.

This clonotype was counted between two and nine times. The chain employs TRBV7-9 and TRBJ2-1; the D call may be TRBD1 or TRBD2 (6 bases each). Between the trimmed V and J ends, which lost 6 bases and 4 bases, there was a span of 10 bases. Germline loops: CDR1 SEHNR, CDR2 FQNEAQ (reference sequence). CDR3 length: 13 amino acids. The CDR3 coding sequence is TGTGCCAGCAGAAGGGGGGTGTACAATGAGCAGTTCTTC. Its protein product is CASRRGVYNEQFF.

A few counts support this clonotype. The gene calls are TRBV12-3 or TRBV12-4 and TRBJ2-7; D gene ambiguous. V dropped 2 bases and J dropped 12 bases, with 8 bases sitting between them. This CDR3 contains 10 residues. CDR3 coding DNA: TGTGCCAGCAGTTTAAATTGCGGGTACTTC. As protein: CASSLNCGYF.

J is TRBJ2-1 and V is TRBV5-1; 8 positions match TRBD2. Trimming cost V 4 bases and J 0 bases; bases outside gene matches: 6. The CDR3 totals 16 residues. Germline CDR1 is SGHRS and CDR2 is YFSETQ. The CDR3 sequence: CASSASGTSSYNEQFF. DNA for the CDR3: TGCGCCAGCAGCGCCTCCGGGACTAGCTCCTACAATGAGCAGTTCTTC. Looking up the rest from reference TRBV5-1 and TRBJ2-1 gives the full variable domain: KAGVTQTPRYLIKTRGQQVTLSCSPISGHRSVSWYQQTPGQGLQFLFEYFSETQRNKGNFPGRFSGRQFSNSRSEMNVSTLELGDSALYLCASSASGTSSYNEQFFGPGTRLTVL.

The chain uses TRBV4-2 and TRBJ2-3; D gene uncertain. Germline assignment: CDR1 LGHNA and CDR2 YNFKEQ. The CDR3 spans 15 residues. With 2 bases removed from V and 8 bases from J, the gap between germline ends came to 17 bases. The CDR3, as DNA: TGTGCCAGCAGCCAATCTGAAGATAGATGGGGTACGCAGTATTTT. Residues: CASSQSEDRWGTQYF.

This clonotype was detected a few times. The V and J genes are TRBV7-9 and TRBJ2-3; maybe TRBD2 (6 bases). The CDR3 contains 15 residues. The germline CDR1 and CDR2 sequences are SEHNR and FQNEAQ (reference sequence). V was trimmed by 1 base and J by 5 bases, leaving 13 bases between them. The CDR3, as DNA: TGTGCCAGCAGCTTAGTGGGCGGGATTGGAGATACGCAGTATTTT. This encodes CASSLVGGIGDTQYF.

V and J are TRBV3-1 and TRBJ2-3; possible D gene TRBD2, 5 bases. V was cut by 0 bases and J by 7 bases, with 11 bases left in between. The germline gives CDR1 LGHDT, CDR2 YNNKEL (reference sequence). CDR3 length: 14 amino acids. The CDR3 region has the DNA TGTGCCAGCAGCCAAGATCCCACTAGGAATACGCAGTATTTT. Protein product: CASSQDPTRNTQYF.